The TCR beta chain described here comes from a study of CD8 T cells in ankylosing spondylitis. The sample holds many counts of this clonotype. What it binds is unknown. Study findings and constraints: Disease-associated clonotypes exhibited CD8+ identity and were relatively infrequent in peripheral blood. Matched synovial fluid from ankylosing spondylitis patients was reported to be enriched for disease-linked clones. A TCR beta motif of seven or eight highly homologous variants appeared characteristic of ankylosing spondylitis blood.

The TCR beta libraries were generated through quantitative 5'-RACE incorporating molecular barcodes. Each CDR3 protein gets one entry after TCRdb re-called the 5' RACE reads with MiXCR. The profile shows 40,000 or so distinct CDR3 sequences, 3% to 3.5% of them singletons. Germline CDR1 is SGDLS and CDR2 is YYNGEE. Trimming stripped 4 bases from V and 5 bases from J, with 12 bases between. The CDR3 consists of 13 residues. This TCR was sampled from a male donor with ankylosing spondylitis or in good health (not recorded which). Sequenced: blood, either unsorted or a sorted T cell fraction (not recorded which). The V gene is TRBV9, the J gene TRBJ2-5, with D unclear. DNA of the CDR3: TGTGCCAGCAGCTCAGTGTTTGAGGAGACCCAGTACTTC. It encodes CASSSVFEETQYF.